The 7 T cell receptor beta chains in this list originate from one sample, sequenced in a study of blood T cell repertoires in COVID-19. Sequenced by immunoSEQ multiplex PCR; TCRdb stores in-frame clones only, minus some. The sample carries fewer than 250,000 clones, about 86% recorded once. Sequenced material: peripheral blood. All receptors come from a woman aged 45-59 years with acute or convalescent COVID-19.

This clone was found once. This CDR3 is CASSLVRGPGNTIYF. The DNA of the CDR3 is TGTGCCAGCAGCTTAGTAAGGGGGCCGGGAAACACCATATATTTT. This chain connects TRBV7-8 to TRBJ1-3; 7 bases align to TRBD1. Trimming removed 1 base from V and 4 bases from J; junction bases left unmatched: 4. The CDR3 loop spans 15 amino acids. Germline assignment: CDR1 SGHVS and CDR2 FQNEAQ.

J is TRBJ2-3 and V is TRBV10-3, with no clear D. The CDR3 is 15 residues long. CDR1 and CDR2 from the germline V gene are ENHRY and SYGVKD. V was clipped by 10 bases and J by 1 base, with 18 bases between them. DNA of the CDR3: TGTGCCACCTACCCGGCAGGCTTGGGCACAGATACGCAGTATTTT. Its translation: CATYPAGLGTDTQYF.

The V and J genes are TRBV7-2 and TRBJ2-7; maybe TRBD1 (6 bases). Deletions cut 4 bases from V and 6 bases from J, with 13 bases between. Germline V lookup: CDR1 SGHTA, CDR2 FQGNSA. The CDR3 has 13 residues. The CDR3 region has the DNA TGTGCCAGCAGCTACCAGGGGCTGGGCGAGCAGTACTTC. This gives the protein CASSYQGLGEQYF.

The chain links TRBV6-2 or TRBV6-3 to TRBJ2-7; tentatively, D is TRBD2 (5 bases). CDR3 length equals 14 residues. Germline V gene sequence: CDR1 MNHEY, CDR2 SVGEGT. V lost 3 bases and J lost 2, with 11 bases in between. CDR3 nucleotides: TGTGCCAGCAGTTATATGGGAGTCCCCTACGAGCAGTACTTC. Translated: CASSYMGVPYEQYF.

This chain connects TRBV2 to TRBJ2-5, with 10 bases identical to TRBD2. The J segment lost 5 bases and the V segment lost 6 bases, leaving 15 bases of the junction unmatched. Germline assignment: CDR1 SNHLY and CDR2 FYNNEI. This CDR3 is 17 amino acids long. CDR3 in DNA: TGTGCCAGCAGAATTAGCTTAGCGGGAGGACCGCGGGAGACCCAGTACTTC. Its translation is CASRISLAGGPRETQYF.

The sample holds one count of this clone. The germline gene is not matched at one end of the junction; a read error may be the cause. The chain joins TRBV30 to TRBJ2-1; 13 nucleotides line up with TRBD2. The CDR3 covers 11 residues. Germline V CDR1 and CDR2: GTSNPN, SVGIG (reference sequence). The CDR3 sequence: CAWVLAGGLLF. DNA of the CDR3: TGTGCCTGGGTACTAGCGGGGGGGCTGCTCTTC.

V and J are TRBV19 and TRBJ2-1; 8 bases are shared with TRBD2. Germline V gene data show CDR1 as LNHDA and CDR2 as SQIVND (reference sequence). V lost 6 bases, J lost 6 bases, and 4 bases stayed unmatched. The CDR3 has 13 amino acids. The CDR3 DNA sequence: TGTGCCAGTAGGGGTAGCGGGGTCAATGAGCAGTTCTTC. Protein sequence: CASRGSGVNEQFF.